What follows are 22 T cell receptor beta chains derived from one specimen sequenced in a study of blood T cells in healthy people across ages. PCR was performed a second time for about 7 to 12 cycles using a sample-barcoded 5' primer and a J-beta primer mix. Each CDR3 protein gets one entry after TCRdb re-called the 5' RACE reads with MiXCR. The table has roughly 1,500,000 distinct CDR3 sequences, 35% to 45% seen once. The sequencing sample was made of blood. All receptors derive from a woman between 18 and 29 years old in good health.

The V and J genes are TRBV5-1 and TRBJ2-2, with 13 bases that match TRBD2. Germline V CDR1 and CDR2: SGHRS, YFSETQ. V was clipped by 1 base and J by 6 bases; unmatched bases: 6. The CDR3 spans 17 residues. For the CDR3, the DNA is TGCGCCAGCAGCTTGCGCGGACTAGCGGGAGCGGCCGGGGAGCTGTTTTTT. This translates into CASSLRGLAGAAGELFF.

In its sample, this clonotype was seen a few times. The chain has TRBV20-1 and TRBJ2-6, with 11 bases that match TRBD1. This CDR3 spans 18 amino acids. CDR1 and CDR2 (germline): DFQATT, SNEGSKA (reference sequence). Trimming removed 0 bases from V and 3 bases from J; junction bases left unmatched: 7. The CDR3, as DNA: TGCAGTGCTAGAGATGGACAGGGGGCGTTCCTTGGGGCCAACGTCCTGACTTTC. This codes for CSARDGQGAFLGANVLTF.

This chain uses TRBV18 with TRBJ1-6; no firm D call. V was pared by 6 bases and J by 3 bases, with 9 bases between. The V gene's germline CDR1 is KGHSH and CDR2 LQKENI. The CDR3 runs to 14 residues. The CDR3 loop is CASSTRDYNSPLHF. As DNA, the CDR3 is TGTGCCAGCTCTACCCGGGACTATAATTCACCCCTCCACTTT.

This clonotype showed up just a few times. The V and J genes are TRBV20-1 and TRBJ2-1; TRBD2 agrees at 8 bases. Trimming cost V 5 bases and J 10 bases; bases outside gene matches: 13. The CDR3 is 14 residues long. CDR1 and CDR2 from the germline V gene are DFQATT and SNEGSKA (reference sequence). Here the CDR3 reads CSAGRNGLAAEQFF. The CDR3 coding sequence is TGCAGTGCTGGCAGAAACGGACTAGCTGCCGAGCAGTTCTTC.

This clonotype has only a few counts. The gene calls are TRBV29-1 and TRBJ2-2; 10 bases match TRBD2. Looked up from germline, CDR1 is SQVTM and CDR2 is ANQGSEA. There are 13 residues in the CDR3. The J segment lost 6 bases and the V segment lost 7 bases, leaving 5 bases of the junction unmatched. Here the CDR3 DNA reads TGCAGCGCAGCGGGGGGGCCTCCCGGGGAGCTGTTTTTT. Protein product: CSAAGGPPGELFF.

The rearrangement uses TRBV7-9 and TRBJ2-1, with D perhaps TRBD1 (5 bases). Germline V CDR1 and CDR2: SEHNR, FQNEAQ (reference sequence). This CDR3 is 16 amino acids long. With 5 bases removed from V and 0 bases from J, the gap between germline ends came to 14 bases. The CDR3: CASSPWGASSYNEQFF. DNA for the CDR3: TGTGCCAGCAGCCCGTGGGGCGCTAGCTCCTACAATGAGCAGTTCTTC.

The V gene is TRBV7-2, the J gene TRBJ2-7; 11 bases are a match to TRBD2. After removal of 7 bases from V and 7 bases from J, the junction contained 9 bases not matched to a gene. CDR1 and CDR2 (germline): SGHTA, FQGNSA. The CDR3 has 14 amino acids. CDR3 amino acids: CASISGGAYNEQYF. CDR3 coding DNA: TGTGCCAGCATTAGCGGGGGGGCCTACAATGAGCAGTACTTC.

The chain is built from TRBV7-9 and TRBJ2-5, with 10 bases lining up with TRBD1. J lost 11 bases, V lost 5 bases, and 8 bases had no gene match. Germline CDR1 and CDR2: SEHNR and FQNEAQ (reference sequence). CDR3 length: 13 residues. The CDR3 DNA reads TGTGCCAGCAGCCATGGGACAGGGGTCGGGCAGTACTTC. Its protein product is CASSHGTGVGQYF.

The chain uses TRBV5-1 and TRBJ2-3; possibly TRBD2 for D (6 bases). Germline values: CDR1 SGHRS, CDR2 YFSETQ. The CDR3 length is 15 residues. V shed 0 bases and J shed 6 bases, with 14 bases lying between them. CDR3 protein: CASSLDQTSSDTQYF. The CDR3 DNA reads as TGCGCCAGCAGCTTGGACCAGACTAGTAGCGATACGCAGTATTTT.

This chain links TRBV4-2 with TRBJ2-7; D call uncertain. Germline V gene sequence: CDR1 LGHNA, CDR2 YNFKEQ. The CDR3 sequence is 17 residues long. The germline V and J ends were trimmed by 0 bases and 2 bases, with 17 bases remaining between them. CDR3 bases: TGTGCCAGCAGCCAAGATCTCCCTCCCAGGATTCCCTACGAGCAGTACTTC. This sequence encodes CASSQDLPPRIPYEQYF.

The gene calls are TRBV24-1 and TRBJ2-1; 11 nucleotides line up with TRBD2. From germline, CDR1 is KGHDR and CDR2 SFDVKD. The CDR3 is 16 amino acids. The V gene end was trimmed by 3 bases and the J gene end by 3 bases; junction bases not matched to a gene: 3. CDR3 DNA: TGTGCCACCAGTGATAAAGGGACTAGCGGCTACAATGAGCAGTTCTTC. This sequence encodes CATSDKGTSGYNEQFF.

The rearrangement joins TRBV9 to TRBJ2-5, with D possibly TRBD1 on 6 matching bases. The CDR3 loop spans 16 amino acids. Trimming pared 4 bases from V and 2 bases from J, leaving 18 bases between. Germline assignment: CDR1 SGDLS and CDR2 YYNGEE. CDR3 sequence reads: CASSFRTVDSQETQYF. The CDR3 DNA reads TGTGCCAGCAGCTTCCGAACGGTGGACAGTCAAGAGACCCAGTACTTC.

The DNA of the CDR3 is TGTGCCAGCAGTTTCGTACAGGGGGCAGAAGGCTACACCTTC. It codes for CASSFVQGAEGYTF. The chain employs TRBV27 and TRBJ1-2; TRBD1 matches at 9 bases. V was pared by 3 bases and J by 8 bases, with 7 bases of the junction left unmatched. This CDR3 contains 14 residues. Germline-derived CDR1 and CDR2 are MNHEY and SMNVEV (reference sequence).

This clonotype came up a few times. The chain couples TRBV3-1 to TRBJ2-1; the D is unclear. This CDR3 has 15 amino acids. The V end was cut by 2 bases, the J end by 5 bases, with 13 bases between. The germline CDR1 and CDR2 sequences are LGHDT and YNNKEL (reference sequence). The CDR3, as DNA: TGTGCCAGCAGCCAAAATGACGCGGATAACAATGAGCAGTTCTTC. It yields the protein CASSQNDADNNEQFF.

This clonotype has just one count. Its ends do not fully match the called genes, so a read error is possible. This chain joins TRBV20-1 and TRBJ2-7; a weak D match, TRBD2 (6 bases). The germline V gene encodes CDR1 DFQATT and CDR2 SNEGSKA (reference sequence). The CDR3 has 14 residues. CDR3 in amino acids: CSTRSEGLFYEQYF. The CDR3, as DNA: TGCAGTACTAGATCTGAGGGACTGTTCTACGAGCAGTACTTC.

The V gene is TRBV12-3 or TRBV12-4, the J gene TRBJ2-2, with 8 bases that match TRBD2. The CDR3 length is 14 residues. V shed 6 bases, J shed 3 bases, and the junction held 3 bases outside the gene matches. The CDR3 DNA reads TGTGCCAGCAGCCCGGGGGGGCACACCGGGGAGCTGTTTTTT. Translated: CASSPGGHTGELFF.

The rearrangement joins TRBV6-5 to TRBJ2-2; D possibly matches TRBD1 or TRBD2 (5 bases each). Trimming left V 0 bases short and J 3 bases short, with 8 bases between. The CDR3 length is 15 residues. Germline values: CDR1 MNHEY, CDR2 SVGAGI. CDR3 bases: TGTGCCAGCAGTTACTCGAGAGGGGACACCGGGGAGCTGTTTTTT. Amino acids: CASSYSRGDTGELFF.

This clonotype was detected once. This chain joins TRBV5-6 and TRBJ1-2; no firm D call. CDR1 and CDR2 (germline): SGHDT, YYEEEE. Trimming removed 7 bases from V and 4 bases from J, with 14 bases in between. The CDR3 is 13 residues long. CDR3: CASGLRRSYGYTF. Written as DNA, the CDR3 is TGTGCCAGCGGACTAAGGCGTTCCTATGGCTACACCTTC.

The chain uses TRBV12-3 or TRBV12-4 and TRBJ2-3; 12 bases are a match to TRBD2. V shed 5 bases, J shed 5 bases, and the junction held 8 bases outside the gene matches. The CDR3 loop spans 16 amino acids. The CDR3 spells CASSPYMTSGGDTQYF. The CDR3 bases are TGTGCCAGCAGTCCCTACATGACTAGCGGGGGAGATACGCAGTATTTT.

This clonotype was recorded a few times. The chain recombines TRBV5-6 with TRBJ2-7; no clear D. The CDR3 runs 13 residues. The V end was cut by 3 bases, the J end by 0 bases, with 7 bases between. Germline V gene lookup returns CDR1 SGHDT and CDR2 YYEEEE. The CDR3 here is CASSSAYSYEQYF. CDR3 coding DNA: TGTGCCAGCAGCTCAGCCTACTCCTACGAGCAGTACTTC.

Worth noting for this clonotype: At one boundary the junction diverges from the germline segment, which might be a read error. This sequence joins TRBV28 and TRBJ1-2; TRBD1 might be the D (5 bases). Germline V gives CDR1 MDHEN, CDR2 SYDVKM. The CDR3 length is 15 residues. CDR3: CASSLKDPGNYDYTF. As DNA, the CDR3 is TGTGCCAGCAGTTTAAAGGACCCAGGGAACTATGACTACACCTTC.

This chain joins TRBV28 and TRBJ2-5; D is uncertain. Trimming removed 1 base from V and 5 bases from J, with 8 bases in between. This CDR3 has 13 residues. Germline V gene sequence: CDR1 MDHEN, CDR2 SYDVKM. Here the CDR3 DNA reads TGTGCCAGCAGTTTATTTAGGCGGGAGACCCAGTACTTC. Translating gives CASSLFRRETQYF.